These T cell receptor beta chains were read from a single sample in a study of T-cell reconstitution after alpha-beta-depleted transplantation in children. TCRdb reanalysed the PCR reads using MiXCR and keeps one entry per CDR3 protein. In the table there are hundreds of thousands of distinct CDR3 sequences, roughly 13% of which are singletons. Sequencing used PBMCs, mostly from graft donor cells, obtained 360 days after TCRalphabeta/CD19-depleted stem cell transplant. These receptors all come from a male patient under 18 who had a stem cell transplant for acute myeloid leukemia, so the T cells may come from the graft donor. CDR3s include the opening cysteine and the closing phenylalanine or tryptophan. The D gene is left open where the match is weak. Clone size is given for some rows only: seen once, a few or many times, or a class if the clone is expanded.

cdr3_length,j_call,v_call,d_call,clone_size,cdr3_nt,cdr3_aa
12,TRBJ2-7,TRBV28,-,few,TGTGCCAGCAGTGCTACTCGCTACGAGCAGTACTTC,CASSATRYEQYF
13,TRBJ2-3,TRBV11-2,TRBD2,few,TGTGCCAGCACTCCTAGCGGGAGAGATACGCAGTATTTT,CASTPSGRDTQYF
13,TRBJ2-1,TRBV12-3/TRBV12-4,-,-,TGTGCCAGCAGCCAGCGGAGGTACAATGAGCAGTTCTTC,CASSQRRYNEQFF
12,TRBJ2-5,TRBV6-1,-,-,TGTGCCAGCAGCGAGCTTGACGGGACCCAGTACTTC,CASSELDGTQYF
17,TRBJ2-3,TRBV25-1,-,few,TGTGCCAGCAGTGATGGCGCTTGGAGGGGAAGCACAGATACGCAGTATTTT,CASSDGAWRGSTDTQYF
15,TRBJ2-2,TRBV7-3,-,few,TGTGCCAGCAGTCATCGGTCCGTGGACACCGGGGAGCTGTTTTTT,CASSHRSVDTGELFF
14,TRBJ2-2,TRBV5-1,TRBD1,few,TGCGCCAGCAGCTACGGGACAGGGACCGGGGAGCTGTTTTTT,CASSYGTGTGELFF
16,TRBJ2-7,TRBV12-3/TRBV12-4,TRBD2,many,TGTGCCAGCAGTCGATTTCTAGCGGGAGGAACCCACGAGCAGTACTTC,CASSRFLAGGTHEQYF
14,TRBJ2-2,TRBV5-1,-,many,TGCGCCAGCAGACCGGGAGTAGGGACCGGGGAGCTGTTTTTT,CASRPGVGTGELFF
14,TRBJ2-7,TRBV20-1,TRBD2,few,TGCAGTGCTAGGACTAGCGGATTCTCCTACGAGCAGTACTTC,CSARTSGFSYEQYF
15,TRBJ2-7,TRBV12-3/TRBV12-4,-,-,TGTGCCAGCAGTTTTGGCTCCCGCATCCTCTACGAGCAGTACTTC,CASSFGSRILYEQYF
12,TRBJ2-1,TRBV9,-,many,TGTGCCAGCAGCGTCCTTGGGGATGAGCAGTTCTTC,CASSVLGDEQFF
14,TRBJ2-7,TRBV20-1,TRBD1,-,TGCAGTGCTTCTATTCCGGGACAGGGTTCCGAGCAGTACTTC,CSASIPGQGSEQYF
18,TRBJ2-3,TRBV7-3,-,-,TGTGCCAGCAGCTTAAGGCCAGTTGCGGCCCCCCTCACAGATACGCAGTATTTT,CASSLRPVAAPLTDTQYF
15,TRBJ1-1,TRBV18,-,many,TGTGCCAGCTCACCTCGACAGGTTACGAACACTGAAGCTTTCTTT,CASSPRQVTNTEAFF
18,TRBJ1-1,TRBV11-1,-,-,TGTGCCAGCAGCCCCATGCCCGACAGGCCTCTATCGAACACTGAAGCTTTCTTT,CASSPMPDRPLSNTEAFF
16,TRBJ2-2,TRBV4-1,-,-,TGCGCCAGCAGTCCGGTGGGCCTCTTGAACACCGGGGAGCTGTTTTTT,CASSPVGLLNTGELFF
15,TRBJ2-5,TRBV4-3,-,few,TGCGCCAGCAGCCAAGGAGGGGTCCCCAGTGAGACCCAGTACTTC,CASSQGGVPSETQYF
14,TRBJ2-1,TRBV29-1,-,many,TGCAGCGTTGCGGGCAGTAGCTCCTACAATGAGCAGTTCTTC,CSVAGSSSYNEQFF
20,TRBJ2-6,TRBV20-1,-,-,TGCAGTGCTAGAGAAAGAGCATTTAAGGGGTGGTTCTCTGGGGCCAACGTCCTGACTTTC,CSARERAFKGWFSGANVLTF
12,TRBJ2-1,TRBV6-2/TRBV6-3,-,few,TGTGCCAGCAGCTGGGGGTTAGATGAGCAGTTCTTC,CASSWGLDEQFF
15,TRBJ2-1,TRBV7-8,TRBD2,few,TGTGCCAGCAGCTCACTAGCGGGAGCGGCCGATGAGCAGTTCTTC,CASSSLAGAADEQFF
15,TRBJ1-1,TRBV6-6,TRBD1,many,TGTGCCAGCAGTTACCTGACAGGGGTTGACACTGAAGCTTTCTTT,CASSYLTGVDTEAFF
15,TRBJ1-1,TRBV18,-,few,TGTGCCAGCTCACTAGGACCAGGGGCGGCGACTGAAGCTTTCTTT,CASSLGPGAATEAFF
13,TRBJ2-1,TRBV5-1,-,few,TGCGCCAGCATCGGCCAGACTGGCAATGAGCAGTTCTTC,CASIGQTGNEQFF
15,TRBJ2-1,TRBV15,-,few,TGTGCCACCAGCAAAGACTCTAAGGGTGACAATGAGCAGTTCTTC,CATSKDSKGDNEQFF
15,TRBJ1-6,TRBV12-3/TRBV12-4,-,few,TGTGCCAGCAGTTTAGCGGGCGGGGGGAATTCACCCCTCCACTTT,CASSLAGGGNSPLHF
15,TRBJ2-5,TRBV4-3,-,many,TGCGCCAGCAGCCAAGATCTAAACGCTCAAGAGACCCAGTACTTC,CASSQDLNAQETQYF
20,TRBJ2-1,TRBV4-3,-,-,TGCGCCAGCAGCCAAGAAAGGTTTGATTTGGGGACTCTCTCCTACAATGAGCAGTTCTTC,CASSQERFDLGTLSYNEQFF
15,TRBJ1-1,TRBV28,-,many,TGTGCCAGCAGTGGGAACAGGCTCGAGAACACTGAAGCTTTCTTT,CASSGNRLENTEAFF
15,TRBJ2-1,TRBV9,TRBD2,-,TGTGCCAGCAGCGTAGTGGCTAGCGGGCACAATGAGCAGTTCTTC,CASSVVASGHNEQFF
17,TRBJ1-6,TRBV15,-,few,TGTGCCACCAGCAGAGTGGCAGGGAGCTCCTATAATTCACCCCTCCACTTT,CATSRVAGSSYNSPLHF
17,TRBJ2-2,TRBV7-3,-,-,TGTGCCAGCAGCTTAACCCCGGCAGGGGGGGATATCGGGGAGCTGTTTTTT,CASSLTPAGGDIGELFF
15,TRBJ2-7,TRBV20-1,-,few,TGCAGTGCTAGCCGACTGAGGGGGAGCTCCTACGAGCAGTACTTC,CSASRLRGSSYEQYF
13,TRBJ2-3,TRBV27,-,-,TGCACCAGCAGTTTATCAGGGGTTGATACGCAGTATTTT,CTSSLSGVDTQYF
13,TRBJ2-7,TRBV28,TRBD2,many,TGTGCCAGCAGTTTCGGGGGGACCTACGAGCAGTACTTC,CASSFGGTYEQYF
15,TRBJ2-1,TRBV7-3,-,many,TGTGCCAGCAGCTCCACGTGGGGCCAGTTGGGTGAGCAGTTCTTC,CASSSTWGQLGEQFF
18,TRBJ2-2,TRBV5-1,-,many,TGCGCCAGCAGCTTGGCATACGTCGGCCGGGAGTCGGGCGGGGAGCTGTTTTTT,CASSLAYVGRESGGELFF
12,TRBJ1-4,TRBV7-2,-,few,TGTGCCAGCAGCCGGGTGAATGAAAAACTGTTTTTT,CASSRVNEKLFF
16,TRBJ2-3,TRBV7-8,-,many,TGTGCCAGCAGCTTAGTCGGAGGGTCGCGCACAGATACGCAGTATTTT,CASSLVGGSRTDTQYF
13,TRBJ2-7,TRBV7-9,-,-,TGTGCCAGCAGCCCCAAGAGCTCCTACGAGCAGTACTTC,CASSPKSSYEQYF
16,TRBJ1-2,TRBV4-2,TRBD1,-,TGTGCCAGCAGCCAAGATCGAGACAGGGGACTTCTTGGCTACACCTTC,CASSQDRDRGLLGYTF
14,TRBJ2-7,TRBV29-1,TRBD2,many,TGCAGCGTTGGAGGCGGGAGGGCCAAGTACGAGCAGTACTTC,CSVGGGRAKYEQYF
15,TRBJ2-3,TRBV5-1,-,few,TGCGCCAGCAGCTTGGTTTTGATTAGCACAGATACGCAGTATTTT,CASSLVLISTDTQYF
15,TRBJ2-5,TRBV18,-,-,TGTGCCAGCTCACCATTCCGGGACCCGCAAGAGACCCAGTACTTC,CASSPFRDPQETQYF
15,TRBJ2-7,TRBV18,-,-,TGTGCCAGCTCACCACCCACAGGGTATGCGTACGAGCAGTACTTC,CASSPPTGYAYEQYF
14,TRBJ2-5,TRBV7-9,-,many,TGTGCCAGCAGCCAAATGACAGTGAGGGAGACCCAGTACTTC,CASSQMTVRETQYF
18,TRBJ2-1,TRBV12-3/TRBV12-4,TRBD2,few,TGTGCCAGCAGTTTCCCCCGATGGCGGGGGAGCTCCTACAATGAGCAGTTCTTC,CASSFPRWRGSSYNEQFF
22,TRBJ2-2,TRBV11-1,TRBD2,-,TGTGCCAGCAGCTTAGCACCGCCGGCGGGACTAGCGGGAGGAAAGGTGACCGGGGAGCTGTTTTTT,CASSLAPPAGLAGGKVTGELFF
14,TRBJ2-7,TRBV5-1,TRBD1,-,TGCGCCAGCAGCCCGAGACAGGGGGCCGGCGAGCAGTACTTC,CASSPRQGAGEQYF
15,TRBJ2-5,TRBV20-1,TRBD2,many,TGCAGTGCCCGGAGGACTAGCGTTCCCAGGGAGACCCAGTACTTC,CSARRTSVPRETQYF
16,TRBJ2-5,TRBV6-5,-,few,TGTGCCAGCAGTTTAGGGGGGGCTCTTGGCCAAGAGACCCAGTACTTC,CASSLGGALGQETQYF
14,TRBJ1-6,TRBV15,-,-,TGTGCCACCAACCCGTCCTACGTTAGTTCACCCCTCCACTTT,CATNPSYVSSPLHF
13,TRBJ2-1,TRBV2,TRBD2,many,TGTGCCAGGAGGACTAGCGGGTACAATGAGCAGTTCTTC,CARRTSGYNEQFF
14,TRBJ2-3,TRBV28,TRBD2,few,TGTGCCAGCATCCTAGCGGGAATGGCAGATACGCAGTATTTT,CASILAGMADTQYF
15,TRBJ2-1,TRBV20-1,TRBD1,-,TGCAGTGCTAGGGGCCCGGGACAGACCTACAATGAGCAGTTCTTC,CSARGPGQTYNEQFF
10,TRBJ2-1,TRBV29-1,-,few,TGCAGCGTTGAAGATCCATCGCAGTTCTTC,CSVEDPSQFF
17,TRBJ1-3,TRBV5-1,TRBD1,few,TGCGCCAGCAGCTTGATCGCAGGGGGCGACTCTGGAAACACCATATATTTT,CASSLIAGGDSGNTIYF